These 27 T cell receptor beta chains were all obtained from the same sample, sequenced in a study of beta chain features in type 1 diabetes. Expressed TCRB transcripts were sequenced because the isolated RNA had all been reverse transcribed beforehand. Sequencing was performed with immunoSEQ multiplex PCR; in TCRdb, only in-frame clones are kept and a portion is missing. The sample contains under 900,000 clones, roughly 17% of which appear only once. What was sequenced was naive CD4+ T cells from blood. The receptors were gathered from a woman between 18 and 29 years old in good health.

The chain uses TRBV28 and TRBJ1-1; 8 bases line up with TRBD1. Looked up from germline, CDR1 is MDHEN and CDR2 is SYDVKM. There are 15 residues in the CDR3. Losses at the gene ends were 6 bases for V and 4 bases for J; bases not matched to a gene: 10. The CDR3 nucleotides are TGTGCCAGCAGACTAAGAGACAGGGGTGGCACTGAAGCTTTCTTT. Its protein is CASRLRDRGGTEAFF.

This clone was seen a handful of times. The genes are TRBV5-1 and TRBJ2-5, with 7 bases matching TRBD1. CDR3 length equals 16 residues. CDR1 SGHRS and CDR2 YFSETQ come from the germline V gene. The V segment lost 2 bases and the J segment 2 bases; nucleotides outside the gene matches: 9. In nucleotides, the CDR3 is TGCGCCAGCAGCTTCCGGGACAGTATTGGGCAAGAGACCCAGTACTTC. Translating gives CASSFRDSIGQETQYF.

This clone was seen more than once but under ten times. The chain couples TRBV19 to TRBJ1-2; D remains ambiguous. The CDR3 spans 12 residues. Germline lookup yields CDR1 LNHDA and CDR2 SQIVND (reference sequence). The CDR3 DNA follows: TGTGCTATCGGAGATCCTCCGGATGGCTACACCTTC. Protein sequence: CAIGDPPDGYTF.

The chain employs TRBV5-1 and TRBJ2-5; 8 nucleotides line up with TRBD1. The CDR3 is 16 residues long. Germline-derived CDR1 and CDR2 are SGHRS and YFSETQ. The ends lost 0 bases at V and 4 bases at J; junction bases unmatched: 8. The CDR3 spells CASSLGRGHGRETQYF. The DNA for the CDR3 is TGCGCCAGCAGCTTGGGCAGGGGGCATGGGAGAGAGACCCAGTACTTC.

In this sample, this clone turned up a few times. The V call is TRBV18, the J call TRBJ1-1; D is ambiguous. The CDR3 spans 14 residues. V was cut by 5 bases and J by 4 bases, with 14 bases left in between. CDR1 is KGHSH and CDR2 is LQKENI in the germline V gene. The chain's CDR3 is CASSLILVSTEAFF. The CDR3 coding sequence is TGTGCCAGCTCATTAATCCTGGTCAGCACTGAAGCTTTCTTT.

In this sample, this clone turned up a few times. The V gene is TRBV7-9, the J gene TRBJ2-5; TRBD1 matches at 10 bases. The end of the DNA fits TRBJ2-7 better, so the J call may be wrong. The CDR3 runs 14 residues. In germline, CDR1 is SEHNR, CDR2 FQNEAQ (reference sequence). CDR3 bases: TGTGCCAGCAGCCCTCCGGGACAGGGGAACGAGCAGTACTTC. It specifies CASSPPGQGNEQYF.

CDR3 sequence: CASRKQGDQPQHF. The CDR3 DNA sequence: TGTGCCAGCAGAAAACAGGGTGATCAGCCCCAGCATTTT. The genes are TRBV7-2 and TRBJ1-5, with D possibly TRBD1 on 6 matching bases. CDR3 length equals 13 residues. Germline V lookup: CDR1 SGHTA, CDR2 FQGNSA. V was trimmed by 6 bases and J by 5 bases, leaving 11 bases between them.

This clone occurred a few times. The chain is built from TRBV4-2 and TRBJ2-1; TRBD2 matches at 10 bases. The CDR3 has 15 residues. The germline CDR1 and CDR2 sequences are LGHNA and YNFKEQ. The V gene end was trimmed by 5 bases and the J gene end by 2 bases; junction bases not matched to a gene: 3. The CDR3 sequence is CASSESGRAYNEQFF. The CDR3 coding sequence is TGTGCCAGCAGCGAAAGCGGGAGGGCCTACAATGAGCAGTTCTTC.

In this sample, this clone turned up a few times. This rearrangement joins TRBV7-2 to TRBJ1-1; D ambiguous. Trimming shortened V by 5 bases and J by 1 base, and 11 bases separated the two germline ends. Looked up from germline, CDR1 is SGHTA and CDR2 is FQGNSA. The CDR3 is made up of 14 amino acids. CDR3 in amino acids: CASSPPPANTEAFF. The CDR3 nucleotides read TGTGCCAGCAGCCCGCCCCCAGCGAACACTGAAGCTTTCTTT.

Concerning this clone: A much larger clone lies a single base off, so this may be a read error. Different DNA sequences within this sample yield the same CDR3. The chain joins TRBV9 to TRBJ2-5; D remains unclear. This CDR3 contains 11 residues. Trimming stripped 4 bases from V and 4 bases from J, with 5 bases between. Looked up from germline, CDR1 is SGDLS and CDR2 is YYNGEE. The CDR3 DNA reads as TGTGCCAGCAGCTTACGAGAGACCCAGTACTTC. Amino acids: CASSLRETQYF.

The rearrangement joins TRBV2 to TRBJ2-7, with a tentative D call TRBD2 (6 bases). V lost 9 bases and J 6 bases, leaving 15 bases between the germline ends. The V gene's germline CDR1 is SNHLY and CDR2 FYNNEI. This CDR3 spans 12 amino acids. The CDR3 bases are TGTGCCAGTACCGGGACTCGCGTCGAGCAGTACTTC. Its translation is CASTGTRVEQYF.

This clone was picked up a small number of times. The chain combines TRBV9 with TRBJ2-1; D not resolved. V was clipped by 4 bases and J by 1 base, with 15 bases between them. This CDR3 spans 16 amino acids. CDR1 is SGDLS, CDR2 YYNGEE, per germline. CDR3 sequence: CASSPRVLGSYNEQFF. The CDR3 bases are TGTGCCAGCAGCCCCCGGGTTCTTGGGTCCTACAATGAGCAGTTCTTC.

This clone was detected only a few times. V and J are TRBV19 and TRBJ2-2; D gene ambiguous. With 6 bases removed from V and 6 bases from J, the gap between germline ends came to 8 bases. CDR3 length: 12 amino acids. Germline CDR1 reads LNHDA; CDR2 reads SQIVND (reference sequence). The CDR3 DNA sequence: TGTGCCAGTAGAGTCGTTGCCGGGGAGCTGTTTTTT. This codes for CASRVVAGELFF.

This clone was seen more than once but under ten times. In DNA, the CDR3 is TGTGCCGCGGCACCGGGACAGGGAACTCCATGGAGCTCCTACGAGCAGTACTTC. Translation: CAAAPGQGTPWSSYEQYF. This chain links TRBV10-3 with TRBJ2-7; TRBD1 matches at 9 bases. Unmatched junction bases numbered 20, after V lost 11 bases and J lost 0 bases. Germline V CDR1 and CDR2: ENHRY, SYGVKD. This CDR3 has 18 amino acids.

This clone was seen only a few times. This chain connects TRBV14 to TRBJ2-7; TRBD2 aligns across 9 bases. Trimming took 4 bases from V and 3 from J; bases not matched to a gene: 4. Germline CDR1 is SGHDN and CDR2 is FVKESK. This CDR3 is built from 14 residues. The DNA of the CDR3 is TGTGCCAGCAGCCCCGCTAGCGGGGACTACGAGCAGTACTTC. It specifies CASSPASGDYEQYF.

This clone was seen a few times. The chain uses TRBV29-1 and TRBJ2-3; 11 bases fit TRBD2. CDR1 SQVTM and CDR2 ANQGSEA come from the germline V gene. CDR3 length: 16 amino acids. J was trimmed by 1 base and V by 5 bases; bases with no gene match: 8. In DNA form, the CDR3 reads TGCAGCGTTCTAGCGGGAGGTAGCAAACGCACAGATACGCAGTATTTT. As protein: CSVLAGGSKRTDTQYF.

Comment on this clone: Germline and junction disagree at one end, which may indicate a read error. The chain joins TRBV7-7 to TRBJ1-5; 7 bases are shared with TRBD1. In germline, CDR1 is SSHAT, CDR2 FNYEAQ (reference sequence). The CDR3 is made up of 14 amino acids. CDR3 DNA sequence: TGTGCTAGCAGATGTGACAGGGAAGATCAGCCCCAGCATTTT. Translating gives CASRCDREDQPQHF.

In its sample, this clone was seen a few times. The same CDR3 arises from other DNA sequences in this sample as well. The chain is built from TRBV7-2 and TRBJ2-1; 10 nucleotides align to TRBD2. Germline V gene sequence: CDR1 SGHTA, CDR2 FQGNSA. V gave up 3 bases and J gave up 3 bases; unmatched junction bases: 2. This CDR3 spans 15 amino acids. CDR3 DNA sequence: TGTGCCAGCAGCTTCACTAGCGGGAACTACAATGAGCAGTTCTTC. Its protein product is CASSFTSGNYNEQFF.

This clone was counted between two and nine times. The gene calls are TRBV2 and TRBJ2-7; the D gene could be TRBD1 or TRBD2 (5 bases each). Deletions cut 4 bases from V and 0 bases from J, with 13 bases between. The CDR3 totals 15 residues. The germline V gene has CDR1 SNHLY and CDR2 FYNNEI. CDR3 residues: CASSGGRGASYEQYF. In nucleotides, the CDR3 is TGTGCCAGCAGTGGGGGGAGAGGCGCCTCCTACGAGCAGTACTTC.

The genes are TRBV6-6 and TRBJ2-3, with D unresolved. Trimming took 8 bases from V and 6 from J, leaving 6 bases between them. Germline V gene data show CDR1 as MNHNY and CDR2 as SVGAGI (reference sequence). The CDR3 runs 10 residues. CDR3 loop: CASGSDTQYF. The CDR3 DNA sequence: TGTGCCAGCGGTTCGGATACGCAGTATTTT.

This clone was counted at least ten times. This chain joins TRBV28 and TRBJ2-1, with TRBD1 identical over 8 bases. The CDR3 loop spans 12 amino acids. V gave up 3 bases and J gave up 12 bases; unmatched junction bases: 4. Germline loops: CDR1 MDHEN, CDR2 SYDVKM. CDR3 in DNA: TGTGCCAGCAGTTTTGACAGGGGAACGCAGTTCTTC. It specifies CASSFDRGTQFF.

The chain links TRBV19 to TRBJ1-5, with D uncertain. V was clipped by 3 bases and J by 2 bases, with 8 bases between them. The CDR3 runs 14 residues. CDR1 is LNHDA and CDR2 is SQIVND in the germline V gene (reference sequence). CDR3 bases: TGTGCCAGTAGTATCGTTGGGGGCAATCAGCCCCAGCATTTT. It yields the protein CASSIVGGNQPQHF. Full variable domain (rest looked up from reference TRBV19 and TRBJ1-5): DGGITQSPKYLFRKEGQNVTLSCEQNLNHDAMYWYRQDPGQGLRLIYYSQIVNDFQKGDIAEGYSVSREKKESFPLTVTSAQKNPTAFYLCASSIVGGNQPQHFGDGTRLSIL.

The gene calls are TRBV4-1 and TRBJ2-2; 9 bases are shared with TRBD2. Per the germline V gene, CDR1 is MGHRA and CDR2 is YSYEKL. The V segment lost 2 bases and the J segment 7 bases; nucleotides outside the gene matches: 8. This CDR3 spans 16 amino acids. The CDR3 spells CASSQPIAGAGGELFF. The CDR3, as DNA: TGCGCCAGCAGCCAACCTATAGCGGGAGCGGGCGGGGAGCTGTTTTTT.

This clone has more than one count but fewer than ten. The rearrangement uses TRBV9 and TRBJ2-7; D may match TRBD1 or TRBD2 (5 bases each). Germline assignment: CDR1 SGDLS and CDR2 YYNGEE. The CDR3 covers 15 residues. The V end was cut by 3 bases, the J end by 1 base, with 14 bases between. Here the CDR3 reads CASSARGTESYEQYF. DNA of the CDR3: TGTGCCAGCAGCGCTAGAGGGACGGAATCCTACGAGCAGTACTTC.

This chain uses TRBV10-3 with TRBJ2-1, with 9 bases fitting TRBD1. Germline CDR1 is ENHRY and CDR2 is SYGVKD. This CDR3 contains 15 residues. The V and J ends lost 4 bases and 10 bases, in that order; junction bases with no gene match: 11. The CDR3 region has the DNA TGTGCCATCAGTGGGGGACAGGGAAGGGGCGGAGAGCAGTTCTTC. This sequence encodes CAISGGQGRGGEQFF.

The V and J genes are TRBV11-2 and TRBJ2-3; TRBD2 aligns across 12 bases. Germline assignment: CDR1 SGHAT and CDR2 FQNNGV. V shed 5 bases and J 4 bases; nucleotides not matched to a gene: 4. The CDR3 has 15 amino acids. CDR3 in amino acids: CASSHPSGRADTQYF. DNA of the CDR3: TGTGCCAGCAGCCATCCTAGCGGGAGGGCAGATACGCAGTATTTT.

This clone was recorded a few times. V is TRBV19 and J is TRBJ2-3, with 12 bases matching TRBD2. CDR1 and CDR2 (germline): LNHDA, SQIVND (reference sequence). This CDR3 has 15 residues. Trimming cost V 6 bases and J 6 bases; bases outside gene matches: 7. The CDR3 DNA is TGTGCCAGTAGACCAAGACTAGCGGGAGCGGATACGCAGTATTTT. Amino acid sequence: CASRPRLAGADTQYF.